Listed here is a single TCR beta chain. As yet, its antigen is unknown. Assay: immunoSEQ multiplex PCR; the TCRdb copy retains only in-frame clones and omits some. Of 40,000 to 45,000 clones listed, about 80% are singletons. This sample was taken from a study of memory CD4+ T cells and cytomegalovirus serostatus. Whole-study context: Donors were healthy Belgian adults, several CMV seropositive and roughly 25 seronegative.

General study points: CMV serostatus prediction reached median AUC around 0.94, or 0.89 with US-trained model.

The sort gate was single viable CD3+CD4+CD8-CD45RO+ cells for memory CD4+ T cells. Trimming cost V 4 bases and J 6 bases; bases outside gene matches: 15. Per germline, CDR1 KGHSH and CDR2 LQKENI. The CDR3 is made up of 17 amino acids. What was sequenced was memory CD4+ T cells from blood. The chain employs TRBV18 and TRBJ2-1; TRBD1 matches at 7 bases. This clonotype was sampled from an adult in good health and CMV-seronegative. CDR3 loop: CASSRNGPGGTSNEQFF. The CDR3 DNA follows: TGTGCCAGCTCACGAAACGGTCCAGGGGGTACTAGCAATGAGCAGTTCTTC.